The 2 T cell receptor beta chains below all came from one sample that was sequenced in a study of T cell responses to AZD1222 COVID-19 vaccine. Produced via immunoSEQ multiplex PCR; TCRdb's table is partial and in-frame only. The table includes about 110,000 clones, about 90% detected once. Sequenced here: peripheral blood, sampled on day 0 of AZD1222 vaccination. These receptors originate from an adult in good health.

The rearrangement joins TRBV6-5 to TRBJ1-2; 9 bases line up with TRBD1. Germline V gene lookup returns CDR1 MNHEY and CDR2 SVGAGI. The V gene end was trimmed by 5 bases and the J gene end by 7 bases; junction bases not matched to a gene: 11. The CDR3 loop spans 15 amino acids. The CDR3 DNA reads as TGTGCCAGCAGTCTATTTTCGACAGGGGGACTTGGCTACACCTTC. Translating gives CASSLFSTGGLGYTF.

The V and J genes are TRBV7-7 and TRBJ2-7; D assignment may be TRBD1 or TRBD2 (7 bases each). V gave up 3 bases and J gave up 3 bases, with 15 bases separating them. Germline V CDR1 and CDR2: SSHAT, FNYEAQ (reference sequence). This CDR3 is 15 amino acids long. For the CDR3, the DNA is TGTGCCAGCAGCTTCAGGGAGGGGGCTTTCTACGAGCAGTACTTC. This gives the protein CASSFREGAFYEQYF.